These 6 T cell receptor beta chains originate from one sample sequenced in a study of beta chain features in type 1 diabetes. What was sequenced were expressed TCRB transcripts, since all of the isolated RNA had been reverse transcribed. Clones were read by immunoSEQ multiplex PCR, and TCRdb kept only the in-frame ones, dropping some. The sample records around 360,000 clones, around an eighth being singletons. Study conclusions and caveats: Researchers report that Type 1 diabetes patients had moderately but significantly shorter TCRB CDR3s across all four CD4+ subsets.

Antigens of these TCRs are unknown. The sequenced sample was naive CD4+ T cells from blood. These receptors were taken from a woman in her late teens or twenties with type 1 diabetes.

Only a few counts were recorded for this clone. V gene TRBV19 combines with J gene TRBJ2-1; 7 bases align to TRBD1. The CDR3 has 15 residues. Per the germline V gene, CDR1 is LNHDA and CDR2 is SQIVND (reference sequence). Trimming at V came to 8 bases and at J to 0 bases, leaving 7 bases not matched to a gene. CDR3 loop: CASREGASSYNEQFF. In DNA, the CDR3 is TGTGCCAGTCGTGAGGGGGCGAGCTCCTACAATGAGCAGTTCTTC.

CDR3 amino acids: CASGMTISYNEQFF. The CDR3, as DNA: TGTGCCAGCGGTATGACTATCTCCTACAATGAGCAGTTCTTC. The rearrangement joins TRBV18 to TRBJ2-1, with D maybe TRBD2 (5 bases). Per germline, CDR1 KGHSH and CDR2 LQKENI. The CDR3 contains 14 residues. Trimming took off 8 bases at V and 0 bases at J, with 11 bases between the two ends.

The V gene is TRBV4-3, the J gene TRBJ2-5, with D possibly matching TRBD1 (5 bases). The CDR3 sequence is 13 residues long. Trimming stripped 0 bases from V and 4 bases from J, with 6 bases between. Germline values: CDR1 LGHNA, CDR2 YSLEER. The CDR3 nucleotides read TGCGCCAGCAGCCAAGAAAGGGGAGAGACCCAGTACTTC. Residues: CASSQERGETQYF.

The genes are TRBV28 and TRBJ2-7, with 10 positions matching TRBD1. The CDR3 is 15 amino acids. The germline gives CDR1 MDHEN, CDR2 SYDVKM. V gave up 5 bases and J gave up 7 bases; unmatched junction bases: 11. The CDR3 loop is CASSGPGQGFWEQYF. The DNA for the CDR3 is TGTGCCAGCAGTGGACCGGGACAGGGGTTTTGGGAGCAGTACTTC.

This clone was found a few times. DNA for the CDR3: TGTGCCAGCAGTCCCCTGAACTTTGAGCAGTTCTTC. Its translation: CASSPLNFEQFF. The rearrangement joins TRBV2 to TRBJ2-1; no definite D call. The germline V gene encodes CDR1 SNHLY and CDR2 FYNNEI. V lost 5 bases and J 9 bases, leaving 11 bases between the germline ends. The CDR3 covers 12 residues.

The gene calls are TRBV5-1 and TRBJ2-5, with D possibly matching TRBD2 (6 bases). The V gene lost 1 base and the J gene lost 4 bases, with 11 bases spanning the gap. CDR1 is SGHRS, CDR2 YFSETQ, per germline. The CDR3 contains 14 residues. Written as DNA, the CDR3 is TGCGCCAGCAGCTTGCTTGTGGGAGGAGAGACCCAGTACTTC. Translation: CASSLLVGGETQYF.